The 3 T cell receptor beta chains below were found in one sample sequenced in a study of OX40 agonist ivuxolimab in advanced cancers. This table comes from immunoSEQ multiplex PCR, and its TCRdb copy is limited to in-frame clones, with some not included. This sample has about 83,000 clones, with about 90% found just once. The sequencing here drew on CD4+ or CD8+ T cells sorted from blood, taken in a trial of the OX40 agonist ivuxolimab. These receptors all come from an adult with an advanced solid tumor such as melanoma, head and neck, liver or kidney cancer.

The CDR3 DNA reads TGTGCCATCGGGGCCTACGAGCAGTACTTC. Amino acids: CAIGAYEQYF. The chain joins TRBV10-3 to TRBJ2-7; no reliable D call. Germline CDR1 ENHRY, CDR2 SYGVKD. Between the trimmed V and J ends, which lost 8 bases and 2 bases, there was a span of 4 bases. CDR3 size: 10 residues.

V is TRBV25-1 and J is TRBJ2-5; perhaps D is TRBD1 or TRBD2 (5 bases each). Germline V gene lookup returns CDR1 MGHDK and CDR2 SYGVNS. This CDR3 spans 16 amino acids. V dropped 1 base and J dropped 1 base, with 13 bases sitting between them. This chain's CDR3 is CASSEFFGDLQETQYF. The CDR3 coding sequence is TGTGCCAGCAGTGAATTCTTCGGGGACCTCCAAGAGACCCAGTACTTC.

This CDR3 reads CASRGTSGHNYNEQFF. CDR3 in DNA: TGTGCCAGCAGAGGGACTAGCGGGCACAACTACAATGAGCAGTTCTTC. V gene TRBV25-1 combines with J gene TRBJ2-1; the match to TRBD2 covers 12 bases. J gave up 3 bases and V 6 bases, and 6 bases lay outside the gene matches. Germline loops: CDR1 MGHDK, CDR2 SYGVNS. This CDR3 contains 16 residues.